One and the same sample provided the 11 T cell receptor beta chains below, sequenced in a study of patients and donors after allogeneic stem cell transplantation. TCRdb recomputed calls from the RT-PCR reads with MiXCR, one row per CDR3 protein. The sample holds approximately 200,000 distinct CDR3 sequences; around two fifths are singletons and the top ten take 11%. Source material: blood, either unsorted or a sorted T cell fraction (not recorded which). The source is a human donor who was either an allogeneic HSCT recipient or a stem cell or donor lymphocyte infusion donor (not recorded which). It is not recorded whose cells these are; they may come from a transplant donor.

The CDR3 loop reads CASSPSSRVYNEQFF. The CDR3, as DNA: TGTGCCAGCTCACCTTCTTCGAGAGTATACAATGAGCAGTTCTTC. The genes are TRBV18 and TRBJ2-1, with D unclear. Deletions cut 3 bases from V and 4 bases from J, with 13 bases between. The CDR3 length is 15 residues. Germline V gives CDR1 KGHSH, CDR2 LQKENI.

This clonotype was counted between two and nine times. The chain recombines TRBV12-3 or TRBV12-4 with TRBJ1-1, with TRBD1 matching over 8 bases. V lost 2 bases, J lost 3 bases, and 8 bases stayed unmatched. The CDR3 contains 16 residues. Written as DNA, the CDR3 is TGTGCCAGCAGTTTACGGGACAGGCCCGGGTACACTGAAGCTTTCTTT. Protein sequence: CASSLRDRPGYTEAFF.

The rearrangement uses TRBV2 and TRBJ2-1; 11 nucleotides agree with TRBD2. The CDR3 consists of 12 residues. CDR1 is SNHLY and CDR2 is FYNNEI in the germline V gene. The V gene end was trimmed by 8 bases and the J gene end by 13 bases; junction bases not matched to a gene: 7. The CDR3 loop is CASGDLAGGQFF. The CDR3 DNA reads as TGTGCCAGCGGGGACCTAGCGGGGGGACAGTTCTTC.

J is TRBJ2-4 and V is TRBV7-9; D unclear. Looked up from germline, CDR1 is SEHNR and CDR2 is FQNEAQ (reference sequence). This CDR3 has 15 amino acids. V lost 1 base to trimming and J lost 6 bases, with 13 bases between them. This CDR3 reads CASSLVSAGPNIQYF. The CDR3, as DNA: TGTGCCAGCAGCTTAGTATCGGCAGGCCCAAACATTCAGTACTTC.

In its sample, this clonotype was seen once. The chain is built from TRBV28 and TRBJ1-5, with D hard to call. This CDR3 comprises 14 residues. Deletions cut 6 bases from V and 7 bases from J, with 16 bases between. Germline CDR1 is MDHEN and CDR2 is SYDVKM. CDR3 loop: CASRLGGRNQPQHF. CDR3 nucleotide sequence: TGTGCCAGCAGGCTTGGTGGAAGGAACCAGCCCCAGCATTTT.

The rearrangement links TRBV30 to TRBJ1-3; D uncertain. The CDR3 contains 16 residues. Germline lookup yields CDR1 GTSNPN and CDR2 SVGIG (reference sequence). With 3 bases removed from V and 0 bases from J, the gap between germline ends came to 15 bases. The DNA of the CDR3 is TGTGCCTGGAGAAGGTGGCAGCCGGTCTCTGGAAACACCATATATTTT. Residues: CAWRRWQPVSGNTIYF. Supplemented by reference TRBV30 and TRBJ1-3, the full variable domain reads SQTIHQWPATLVQPVGSPLSLECTVEGTSNPNLYWYRQAAGRGLQLLFYSVGIGQISSEVPQNLSASRPQDRQFILSSKKLLLSDSGFYLCAWRRWQPVSGNTIYFGEGSWLTVV.

This clonotype was seen a few times. The gene calls are TRBV5-5 and TRBJ2-3; no reliable D call. Deletions cut 0 bases from V and 3 bases from J, with 11 bases between. Germline V gene data show CDR1 as SGHKS and CDR2 as YYEKEE (reference sequence). CDR3 length equals 15 residues. The CDR3 spells CASSLEPGRTDTQYF. In nucleotides, the CDR3 is TGTGCCAGCAGCTTGGAACCCGGTCGTACAGATACGCAGTATTTT.

This clonotype was observed a handful of times. V gene TRBV27 combines with J gene TRBJ1-1, with 7 nucleotides matching TRBD1. From germline, CDR1 is MNHEY and CDR2 SMNVEV (reference sequence). The CDR3 runs 13 residues. V lost 5 bases to trimming and J lost 7 bases; unmatched junction nucleotides: 7. The CDR3 coding sequence is TGTGCCAGCAGTCTAAAACAGGGGAATGAAGCTTTCTTT. It codes for CASSLKQGNEAFF.

This clonotype has more than one count but fewer than ten. The chain uses TRBV20-1 and TRBJ1-2, with 11 nucleotides matching TRBD1. The CDR3 sequence is 15 residues long. V was clipped by 3 bases and J by 5 bases; unmatched bases: 8. Germline CDR1 DFQATT, CDR2 SNEGSKA (reference sequence). The CDR3 DNA is TGCAGTGCTAGCGCTACCGGGACAGGGGGTTATGGCTACACCTTC. It encodes CSASATGTGGYGYTF.

The chain employs TRBV9 and TRBJ2-3; D is tentatively TRBD1 or TRBD2 (5 bases each). V lost 1 base, J lost 4 bases, and 13 bases lay in between. This CDR3 comprises 15 residues. Germline assignment: CDR1 SGDLS and CDR2 YYNGEE. The CDR3 bases are TGTGCCAGCAGCGTACTAGGGCAGGGAGCAGATACGCAGTATTTT. Its protein product is CASSVLGQGADTQYF. The whole variable domain, remainder taken from reference TRBV9 and TRBJ2-3, is DSGVTQTPKHLITATGQRVTLRCSPRSGDLSVYWYQQSLDQGLQFLIQYYNGEERAKGNILERFSAQQFPDLHSELNLSSLELGDSALYFCASSVLGQGADTQYFGPGTRLTVL.

A few counts support this clonotype. As DNA, the CDR3 is TGTGCCAGTAGTAATCAGAAGCATAGCAATCAGCCCCAGCATTTT. Translated, it gives CASSNQKHSNQPQHF. This chain links TRBV19 with TRBJ1-5; D call uncertain. Germline CDR1 and CDR2: LNHDA and SQIVND (reference sequence). This CDR3 is built from 15 residues. Trimming pared 4 bases from V and 0 bases from J, leaving 10 bases between.